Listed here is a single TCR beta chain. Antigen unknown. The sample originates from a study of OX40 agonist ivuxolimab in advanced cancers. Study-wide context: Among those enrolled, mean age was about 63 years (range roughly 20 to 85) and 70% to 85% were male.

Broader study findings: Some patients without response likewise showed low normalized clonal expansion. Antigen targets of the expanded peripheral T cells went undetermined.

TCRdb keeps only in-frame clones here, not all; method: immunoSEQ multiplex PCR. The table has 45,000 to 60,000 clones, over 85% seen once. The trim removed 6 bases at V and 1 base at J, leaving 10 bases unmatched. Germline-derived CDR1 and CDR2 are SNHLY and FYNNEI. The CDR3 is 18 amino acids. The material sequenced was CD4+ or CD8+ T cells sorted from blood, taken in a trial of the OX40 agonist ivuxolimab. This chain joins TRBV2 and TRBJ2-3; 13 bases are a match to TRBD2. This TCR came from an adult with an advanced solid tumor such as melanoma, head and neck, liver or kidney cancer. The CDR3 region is CASRVTSGRALGTDTQYF. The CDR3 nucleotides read TGTGCCAGCAGAGTCACTAGCGGGAGGGCTTTGGGCACAGATACGCAGTATTTT.